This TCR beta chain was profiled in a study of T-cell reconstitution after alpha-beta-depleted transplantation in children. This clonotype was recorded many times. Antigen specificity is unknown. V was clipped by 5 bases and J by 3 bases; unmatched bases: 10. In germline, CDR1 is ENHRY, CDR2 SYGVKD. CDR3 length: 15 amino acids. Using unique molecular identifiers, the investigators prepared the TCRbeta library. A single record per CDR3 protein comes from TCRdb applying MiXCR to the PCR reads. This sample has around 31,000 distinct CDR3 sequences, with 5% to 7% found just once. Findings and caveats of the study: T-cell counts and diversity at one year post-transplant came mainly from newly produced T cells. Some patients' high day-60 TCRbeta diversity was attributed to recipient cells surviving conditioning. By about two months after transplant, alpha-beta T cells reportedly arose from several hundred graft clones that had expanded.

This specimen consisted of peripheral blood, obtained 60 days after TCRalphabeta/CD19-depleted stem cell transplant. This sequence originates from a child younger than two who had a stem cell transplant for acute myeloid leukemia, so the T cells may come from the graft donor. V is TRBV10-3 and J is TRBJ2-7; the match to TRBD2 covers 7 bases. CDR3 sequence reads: CAISSPPSGDYEQYF. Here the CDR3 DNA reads TGTGCCATCAGTTCCCCCCCTAGCGGAGACTACGAGCAGTACTTC.